This T cell receptor (beta chain) was identified in a study of human T cells and chemical hapten exposure. Noted time point: pre-sensitization, week 0. As for treatment: therapeutic diphenylcyclopropenone sensitization with weekly scalp DPC. Each donor was an alopecia patient between 18 and 70 years of age who qualified for DPC. TCRdb passed the RACE reads through MiXCR, listing each CDR3 protein once. The sample contains 380,000 or so distinct CDR3 sequences, around 5.5% of which appear only once. After removal of 2 bases from V and 4 bases from J, the junction contained 6 bases not matched to a gene. The CDR3 extends over 16 amino acids. Per germline, CDR1 MNHGY and CDR2 SAAAGT.

The TCR sequence derives from a woman aged 18-29 years with alopecia areata. Some clones in this sample may be carry-over from other donors' samples. The sample consisted of whole blood, taken in connection with sensitization to the hapten diphenylcyclopropenone (DPC). J is TRBJ1-5 and V is TRBV6-8; TRBD1 aligns across 9 bases. The CDR3, as DNA: TGTGCCAGCAGTTACCCGGGACAGGGAGGAAATCAGCCCCAGCATTTT. It translates to CASSYPGQGGNQPQHF.